A selection of T cell receptor beta chains follows, all from one sample in a study of T-cell reconstitution after alpha-beta-depleted transplantation in children. TCRdb re-derived calls from the PCR reads in MiXCR, one entry per CDR3 protein. The sample consists of about 500,000 distinct CDR3 sequences, approximately 10% of them appearing once. Sequencing used PBMCs, mostly from graft donor cells, obtained 180 days after TCRalphabeta/CD19-depleted stem cell transplant. The receptor set was obtained from a female patient aged 2 to 10 who had a stem cell transplant for aplastic anemia, so the T cells may come from the graft donor. Each CDR3 is given with its conserved first and last residue. The order of the fields is V gene, CDR3 protein.

TRBV3-1 CASSSSPPRDTQYF
TRBV12-3/TRBV12-4 CASSFTPREDTDTQYF
TRBV7-2 CASSLGGLRNEQFF
TRBV28 CASSPSTGRNQPQHF
TRBV5-1 CASSRTTSGSIYEQFF
TRBV11-1 CASSLAAGGQLPLTDTQYF
TRBV18 CASSAGQPVYGYGYTF
TRBV5-5 CASSLAMDVSTGELFF
TRBV18 CASSPYGQANTEAFF
TRBV28 CASSSTPGTGDYEQYF
TRBV28 CASLGAGTGSYEQYF
TRBV18 CASSPDPRARNEQFF
TRBV27 CASSWGLGLVDEQFF
TRBV20-1 CSAARVLQPQHF
TRBV2 CAISPSGTSGRARETQYF
TRBV7-2 CASSRGGTGAGELFF
TRBV19 CASRYRPNNEQFF
TRBV12-3/TRBV12-4 CASSLGGQGTYEQYF
TRBV15 CATSREMGGFRNQPQHF
TRBV28 CASSLGLAGGGGTDTQYF
TRBV20-1 CSASWHEQFF
TRBV7-4 CASSTPDSSYEQYF
TRBV20-1 CSASQGTNQPQHF
TRBV5-1 CASSWTSNQPQHF
TRBV29-1 CSVEGAGQGVRYNEQFF
TRBV11-3 CASSLDSAWSGYTF
TRBV29-1 CSVDGNTDTQYF
TRBV4-2 CASSQEPGRAGGRGQHF
TRBV5-1 CASSLALVHADTQYF
TRBV19 CASSLLWPENTEAFF
TRBV12-3/TRBV12-4 CASSLGVAGDETQYF
TRBV7-3 CASSLTYGGYSPSAYEQYF
TRBV11-2 CASSFWGVEQYF
TRBV20-1 CSAEGQGALNTIYF
TRBV4-2 CASSQGRRGLGETQYF
TRBV7-6 CASSLGPSDQETQYF
TRBV6-1 CASSLYSSGANVLTF
TRBV24-1 CATSDGGTQYF
TRBV12-3/TRBV12-4 CASSRDRGLTDTQYF
TRBV20-1 CSARDLRLAGGGDTQYF
TRBV12-3/TRBV12-4 CASSDRGRGNTIYF
TRBV29-1 CSVQTGGMNTEAFF
TRBV20-1 CSARDDASGQGYNEQFF
TRBV28 CASSDTSGDVDGTQYF
TRBV27 CASSFLGSGTQETQYF
TRBV4-3 CASSQPTSGRNEQFF